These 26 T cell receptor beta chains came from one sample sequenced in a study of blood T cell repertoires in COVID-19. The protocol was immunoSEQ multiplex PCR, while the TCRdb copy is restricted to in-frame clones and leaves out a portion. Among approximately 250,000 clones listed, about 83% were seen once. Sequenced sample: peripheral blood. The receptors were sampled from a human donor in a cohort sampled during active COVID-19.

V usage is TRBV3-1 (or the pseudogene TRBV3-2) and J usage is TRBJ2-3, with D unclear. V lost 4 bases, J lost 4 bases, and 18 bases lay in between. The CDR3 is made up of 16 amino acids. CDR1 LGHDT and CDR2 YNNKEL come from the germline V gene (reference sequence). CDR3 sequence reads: CASSPYGGPPADTQYF. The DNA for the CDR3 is TGTGCCAGCAGCCCCTACGGCGGTCCCCCCGCAGATACGCAGTATTTT.

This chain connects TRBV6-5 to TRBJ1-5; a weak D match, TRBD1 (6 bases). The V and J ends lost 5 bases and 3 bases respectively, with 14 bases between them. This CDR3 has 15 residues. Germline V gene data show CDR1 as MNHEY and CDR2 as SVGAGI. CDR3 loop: CASSQVGQNNQPQHF. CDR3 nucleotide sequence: TGTGCCAGCAGTCAGGTCGGACAGAACAATCAGCCCCAGCATTTT.

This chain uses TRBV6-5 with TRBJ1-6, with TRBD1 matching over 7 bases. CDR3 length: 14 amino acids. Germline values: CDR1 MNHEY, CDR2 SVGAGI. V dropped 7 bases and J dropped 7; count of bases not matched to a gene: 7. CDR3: CASTPTGPNSPLHF. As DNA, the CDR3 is TGTGCCAGCACCCCGACAGGGCCGAATTCACCCCTCCACTTT.

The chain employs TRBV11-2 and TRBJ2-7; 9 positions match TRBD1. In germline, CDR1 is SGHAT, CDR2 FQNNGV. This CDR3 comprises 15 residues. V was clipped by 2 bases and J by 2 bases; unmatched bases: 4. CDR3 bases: TGTGCCAGCAGCTTAACCGGGACAGGGCCCTACGAGCAGTACTTC. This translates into CASSLTGTGPYEQYF.

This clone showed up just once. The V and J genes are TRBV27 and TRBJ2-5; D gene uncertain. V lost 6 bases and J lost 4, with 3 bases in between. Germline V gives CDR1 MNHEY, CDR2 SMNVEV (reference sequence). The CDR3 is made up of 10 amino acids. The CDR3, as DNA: TGTGCCAGCAGGAGAGAGACCCAGTACTTC. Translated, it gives CASRRETQYF.

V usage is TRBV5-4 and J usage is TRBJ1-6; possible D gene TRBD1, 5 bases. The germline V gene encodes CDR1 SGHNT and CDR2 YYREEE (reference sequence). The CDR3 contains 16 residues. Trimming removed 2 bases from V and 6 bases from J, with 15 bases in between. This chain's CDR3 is CASSFLQGSFNSPLHF. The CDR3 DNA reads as TGTGCCAGCAGCTTTCTCCAGGGCAGTTTTAATTCACCCCTCCACTTT. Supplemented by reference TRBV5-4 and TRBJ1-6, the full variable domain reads ETGVTQSPTHLIKTRGQQVTLRCSSQSGHNTVSWYQQALGQGPQFIFQYYREEENGRGNFPPRFSGLQFPNYSSELNVNALELDDSALYLCASSFLQGSFNSPLHFGNGTRLTVT.

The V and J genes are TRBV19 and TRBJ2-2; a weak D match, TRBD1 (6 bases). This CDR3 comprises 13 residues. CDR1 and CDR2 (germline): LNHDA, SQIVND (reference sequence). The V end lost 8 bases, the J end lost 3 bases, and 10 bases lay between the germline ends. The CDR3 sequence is CASFRGYTGELFF. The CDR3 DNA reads TGTGCCAGTTTCAGGGGTTACACCGGGGAGCTGTTTTTT.

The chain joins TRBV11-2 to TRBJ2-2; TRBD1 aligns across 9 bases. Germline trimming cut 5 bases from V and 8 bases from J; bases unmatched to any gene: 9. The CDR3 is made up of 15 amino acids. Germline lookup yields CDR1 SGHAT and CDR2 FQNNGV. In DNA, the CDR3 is TGTGCCAGCAGCATTCTGAGGACAGGGGCTGGGGAGCTGTTTTTT. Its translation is CASSILRTGAGELFF.

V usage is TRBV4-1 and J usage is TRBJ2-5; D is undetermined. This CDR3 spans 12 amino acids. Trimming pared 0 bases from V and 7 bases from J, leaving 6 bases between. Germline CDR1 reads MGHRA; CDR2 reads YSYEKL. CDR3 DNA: TGCGCCAGCAGCCAAGATCGGGTGACCCAGTACTTC. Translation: CASSQDRVTQYF.

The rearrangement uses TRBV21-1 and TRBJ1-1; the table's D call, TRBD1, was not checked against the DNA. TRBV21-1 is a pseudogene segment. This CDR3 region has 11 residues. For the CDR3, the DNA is TGTGCCAGCAGCGAACAGGGGCCAGCTTTCTTT. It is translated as CASSEQGPAFF.

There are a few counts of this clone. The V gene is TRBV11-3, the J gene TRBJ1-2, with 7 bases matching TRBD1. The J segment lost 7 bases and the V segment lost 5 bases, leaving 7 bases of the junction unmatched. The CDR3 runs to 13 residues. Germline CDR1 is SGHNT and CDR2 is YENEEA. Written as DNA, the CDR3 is TGTGCCAGCAGCCGTAGAGGGGGCGGTGGCTACACCTTC. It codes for CASSRRGGGGYTF.

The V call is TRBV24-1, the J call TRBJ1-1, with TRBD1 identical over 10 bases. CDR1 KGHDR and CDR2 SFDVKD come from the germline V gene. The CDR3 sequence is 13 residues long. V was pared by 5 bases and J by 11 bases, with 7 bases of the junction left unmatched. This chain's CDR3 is CATSASTGGDAFF. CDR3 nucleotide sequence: TGTGCCACCAGTGCCTCGACAGGGGGCGACGCTTTCTTT.

CDR3 coding DNA: TGTGCCAGTAGTAGGACCGGACAGGGAAGGTTAAGCTCCTACAATGAGCAGTTCTTC. This gives the protein CASSRTGQGRLSSYNEQFF. V and J are TRBV19 and TRBJ2-1; 8 nucleotides match TRBD1. This CDR3 is built from 19 residues. Germline CDR1 and CDR2: LNHDA and SQIVND (reference sequence). The V and J ends lost 4 bases and 0 bases, in that order; junction bases with no gene match: 14.

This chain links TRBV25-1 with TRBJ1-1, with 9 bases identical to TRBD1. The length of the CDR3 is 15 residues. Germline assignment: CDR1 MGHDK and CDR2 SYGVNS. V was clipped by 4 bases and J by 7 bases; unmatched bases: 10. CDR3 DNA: TGTGCCAGCAGTGCCCTAACCGGGACAGGGAGTGAAGCTTTCTTT. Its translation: CASSALTGTGSEAFF.

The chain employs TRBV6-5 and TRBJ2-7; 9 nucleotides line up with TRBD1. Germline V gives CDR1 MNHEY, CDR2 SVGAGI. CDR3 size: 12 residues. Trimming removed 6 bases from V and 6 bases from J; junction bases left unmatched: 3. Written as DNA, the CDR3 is TGTGCCAGCAGCCGACAGGGGGGCGAGCAGTACTTC. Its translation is CASSRQGGEQYF.

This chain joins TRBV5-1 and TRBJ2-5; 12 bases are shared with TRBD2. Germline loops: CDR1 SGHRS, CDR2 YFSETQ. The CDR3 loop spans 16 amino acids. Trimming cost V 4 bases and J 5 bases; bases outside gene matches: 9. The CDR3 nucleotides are TGCGCCAGCAGCCGACAAACCGGGACTAGCGGGGAGACCCAGTACTTC. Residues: CASSRQTGTSGETQYF.

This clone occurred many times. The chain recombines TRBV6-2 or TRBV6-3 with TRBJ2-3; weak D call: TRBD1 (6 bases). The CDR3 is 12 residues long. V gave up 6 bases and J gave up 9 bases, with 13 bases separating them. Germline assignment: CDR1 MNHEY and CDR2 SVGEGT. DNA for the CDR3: TGTGCCAGCAGCCCAACAGGGATAACGCAGTATTTT. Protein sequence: CASSPTGITQYF.

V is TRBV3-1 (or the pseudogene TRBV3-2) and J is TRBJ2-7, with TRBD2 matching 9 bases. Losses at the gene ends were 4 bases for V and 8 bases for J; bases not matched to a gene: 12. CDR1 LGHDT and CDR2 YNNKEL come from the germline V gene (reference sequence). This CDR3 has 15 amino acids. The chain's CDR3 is CASSLTEAGGTQQYF. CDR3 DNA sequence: TGTGCCAGCAGCCTCACCGAAGCGGGGGGAACGCAGCAGTACTTC.

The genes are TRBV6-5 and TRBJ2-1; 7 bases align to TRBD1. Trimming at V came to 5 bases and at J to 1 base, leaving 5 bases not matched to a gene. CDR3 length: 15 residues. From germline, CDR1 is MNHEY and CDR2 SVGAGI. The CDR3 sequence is CASSIQGISYNEQFF. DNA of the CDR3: TGTGCCAGCAGTATACAGGGGATATCCTACAATGAGCAGTTCTTC.

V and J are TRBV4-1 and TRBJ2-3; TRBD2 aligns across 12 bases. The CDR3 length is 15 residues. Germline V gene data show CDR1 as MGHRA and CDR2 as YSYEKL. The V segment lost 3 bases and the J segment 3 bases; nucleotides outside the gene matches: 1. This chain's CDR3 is CASSQTSGSTDTQYF. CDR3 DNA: TGCGCCAGCAGCCAGACTAGCGGGAGTACAGATACGCAGTATTTT.

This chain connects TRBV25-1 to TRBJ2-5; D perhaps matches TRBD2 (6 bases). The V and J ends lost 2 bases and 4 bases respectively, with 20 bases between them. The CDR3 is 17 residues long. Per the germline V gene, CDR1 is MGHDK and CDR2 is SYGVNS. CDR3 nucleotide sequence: TGTGCCAGCAGTGAAATATCCCCGGGACTTTCTCCAGAGACCCAGTACTTC. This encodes CASSEISPGLSPETQYF. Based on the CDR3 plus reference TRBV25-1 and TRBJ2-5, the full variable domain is EADIYQTPRYLVIGTGKKITLECSQTMGHDKMYWYQQDPGMELHLIHYSYGVNSTEKGDLSSESTVSRIRTEHFPLTLESARPSHTSQYLCASSEISPGLSPETQYFGPGTRLLVL.

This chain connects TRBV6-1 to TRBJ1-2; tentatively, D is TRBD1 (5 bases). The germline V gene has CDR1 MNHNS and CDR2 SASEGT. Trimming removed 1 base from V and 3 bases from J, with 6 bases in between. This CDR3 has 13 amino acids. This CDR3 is CASSEGGDYGYTF. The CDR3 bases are TGTGCCAGCAGTGAAGGGGGGGACTATGGCTACACCTTC.

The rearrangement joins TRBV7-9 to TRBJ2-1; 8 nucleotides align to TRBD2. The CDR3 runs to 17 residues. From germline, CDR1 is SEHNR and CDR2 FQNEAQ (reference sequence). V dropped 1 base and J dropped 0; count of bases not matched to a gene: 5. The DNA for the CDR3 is TGTGCCAGCAGCTTAGATACTAGCGGAAGCTCCTACAATGAGCAGTTCTTC. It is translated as CASSLDTSGSSYNEQFF.

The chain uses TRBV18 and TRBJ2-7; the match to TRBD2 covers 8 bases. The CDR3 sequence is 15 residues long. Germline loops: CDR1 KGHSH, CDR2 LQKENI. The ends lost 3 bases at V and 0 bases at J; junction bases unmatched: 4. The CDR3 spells CASSPDSGSSYEQYF. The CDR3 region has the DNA TGTGCCAGCTCACCCGACAGCGGGAGCTCCTACGAGCAGTACTTC. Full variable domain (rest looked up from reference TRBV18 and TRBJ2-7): NAGVMQNPRHLVRRRGQEARLRCSPMKGHSHVYWYRQLPEEGLKFMVYLQKENIIDESGMPKERFSAEFPKEGPSILRIQQVVRGDSAAYFCASSPDSGSSYEQYFGPGTRLTVT.

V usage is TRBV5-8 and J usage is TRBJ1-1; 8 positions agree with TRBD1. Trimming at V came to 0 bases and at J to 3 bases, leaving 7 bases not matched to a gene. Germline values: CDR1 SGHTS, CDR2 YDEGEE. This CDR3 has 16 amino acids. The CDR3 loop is CASSLGTTGVYTEAFF. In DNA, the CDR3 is TGTGCCAGCAGCTTGGGTACGACAGGGGTATACACTGAAGCTTTCTTT.

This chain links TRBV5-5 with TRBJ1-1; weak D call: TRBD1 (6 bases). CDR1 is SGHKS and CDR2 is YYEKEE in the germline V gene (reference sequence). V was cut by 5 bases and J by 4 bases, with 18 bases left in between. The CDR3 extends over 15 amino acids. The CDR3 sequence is CASRYRNTGITEAFF. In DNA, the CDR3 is TGTGCCAGCAGGTACCGGAACACAGGGATCACTGAAGCTTTCTTT.